The text below deals with one T cell receptor beta chain. Stable hyperthyroidism: no ophthalmopathy progression over 18 months of follow-up. The sample originates from a study of T cells in Graves' hyperthyroidism and ophthalmopathy. CDR1 is SEHNR and CDR2 is FQNEAQ in the germline V gene (reference sequence). The ends were cut back, 3 bases at V and 3 bases at J, with 11 bases in the middle. This CDR3 has 15 amino acids. Researchers took RNA transcripts and amplified the TCR beta CDR3 regions from them. The study used the HTBI primer set for a first-round RT-PCR of the TCR CDR3. TCRdb re-called the multiplex PCR reads with MiXCR, one entry per CDR3 protein. The sample contains around 540,000 distinct CDR3 sequences, more than 45% of which appear only once.

The TCR was taken from a woman aged 18-35 years with Graves' hyperthyroidism. Sequencing used peripheral blood or thyroid tissue (not recorded which). The gene calls are TRBV7-9 and TRBJ2-2, with D possibly called TRBD1 or TRBD2 (7 bases each). The CDR3 here is CASSFQGGYTGELFF. CDR3 nucleotide sequence: TGTGCCAGCAGCTTCCAGGGGGGGTACACCGGGGAGCTGTTTTTT. Based on the CDR3 plus reference TRBV7-9 and TRBJ2-2, the full variable domain is DTGVSQNPRHKITKRGQNVTFRCDPISEHNRLYWYRQTLGQGPEFLTYFQNEAQLEKSRLLSDRFSAERPKGSFSTLEIQRTEQGDSAMYLCASSFQGGYTGELFFGEGSRLTVL.